Listed below are T cell receptor beta chains from one sample, sequenced in a study of blood T cells in healthy people across ages. In TCRdb, the 5' RACE reads were re-called with MiXCR into one record per CDR3 protein. The data contain about 380,000 distinct CDR3 sequences, about 49% of them singletons. The sample consisted of blood. The receptors were sampled from a man aged 60 to 75 in good health. Each CDR3 is given with its conserved first and last residue. A D gene is named only where the DNA matches it firmly. Size is stated for part of the rows, as once, few or many counts, or as a class when the clone is expanded.

d_call,clone_size,v_call,j_call,cdr3_aa,cdr3_nt
NA,NA,TRBV29-1,TRBJ2-7,CSVVKPGPSGQYF,TGCAGCGTAGTGAAGCCCGGGCCCAGCGGGCAGTACTTC
NA,NA,TRBV5-1,TRBJ1-2,CASSLAATKMGYTF,TGCGCCAGCAGCTTGGCCGCGACCAAAATGGGCTACACCTTC
NA,NA,TRBV20-1,TRBJ2-7,CSASDNYEQYF,TGCAGTGCTAGCGACAACTACGAGCAGTACTTC
TRBD2,few,TRBV5-1,TRBJ2-3,CASSFRLAGYTDTQYF,TGCGCCAGCAGCTTTCGACTAGCGGGGTACACAGATACGCAGTATTTT
NA,NA,TRBV2,TRBJ1-2,CASSAVRALSNYGYTF,TGTGCCAGCAGTGCAGTCAGGGCGCTCAGCAACTATGGCTACACCTTC
TRBD1,NA,TRBV7-2,TRBJ1-2,CASSLEQGAYGYTF,TGTGCCAGCAGCTTAGAACAGGGGGCATATGGCTACACCTTC
TRBD1,few,TRBV7-2,TRBJ2-1,CASSLIGQGASGKVNEQFF,TGTGCCAGCAGCTTAATTGGACAGGGGGCTAGCGGGAAAGTCAATGAGCAGTTCTTC
NA,NA,TRBV6-6,TRBJ1-1,CASRGAGANTEAFF,TGTGCCAGCAGGGGGGCGGGAGCAAACACTGAAGCTTTCTTT
NA,NA,TRBV6-5,TRBJ2-5,CASSWVGYQETQYF,TGTGCCAGCAGTTGGGTAGGGTACCAAGAGACCCAGTACTTC
TRBD1,NA,TRBV18,TRBJ2-3,CASSPWTGGSTDTQYF,TGTGCCAGCTCACCCTGGACAGGGGGCTCCACAGATACGCAGTATTTT
NA,NA,TRBV12-3/TRBV12-4,TRBJ2-3,CASRRDNTDTQYF,TGTGCCAGCAGGAGGGACAATACAGATACGCAGTATTTT
NA,once,TRBV6-5,TRBJ2-5,CASKPQLGGGQETQYF,TGTGCCAGCAAGCCCCAGCTGGGAGGAGGGCAAGAGACCCAGTACTTC
TRBD1,NA,TRBV3-1,TRBJ1-4,CASSLFPGQGFEKLFF,TGTGCCAGCAGTCTATTCCCGGGACAGGGGTTTGAAAAACTGTTTTTT
NA,few,TRBV2,TRBJ1-5,CASTPGQLNQPQHF,TGTGCCAGCACCCCAGGACAGCTCAATCAGCCCCAGCATTTT
TRBD1,once,TRBV7-2,TRBJ2-1,CASSLGDREEFF,TGTGCCAGCAGCTTAGGGGACAGGGAGGAGTTCTTC
NA,few,TRBV20-1,TRBJ1-1,CSARKPQGMNTEAFF,TGCAGTGCTAGAAAGCCCCAGGGCATGAACACTGAAGCTTTCTTT